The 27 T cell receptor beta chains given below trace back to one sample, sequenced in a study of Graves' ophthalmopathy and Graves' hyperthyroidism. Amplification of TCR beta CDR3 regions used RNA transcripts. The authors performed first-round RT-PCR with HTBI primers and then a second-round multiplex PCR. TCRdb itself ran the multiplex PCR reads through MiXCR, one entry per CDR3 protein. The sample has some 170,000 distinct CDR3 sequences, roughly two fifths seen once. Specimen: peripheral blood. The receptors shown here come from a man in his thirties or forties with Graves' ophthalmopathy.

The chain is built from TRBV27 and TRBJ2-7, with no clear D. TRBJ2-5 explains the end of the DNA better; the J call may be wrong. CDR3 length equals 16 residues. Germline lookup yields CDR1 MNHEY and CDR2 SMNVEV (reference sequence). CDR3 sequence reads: CASSPKILAYQETQYF. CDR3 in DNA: TGTGCCAGCAGTCCGAAGATCCTCGCGTACCAAGAGACCCAGTACTTC.

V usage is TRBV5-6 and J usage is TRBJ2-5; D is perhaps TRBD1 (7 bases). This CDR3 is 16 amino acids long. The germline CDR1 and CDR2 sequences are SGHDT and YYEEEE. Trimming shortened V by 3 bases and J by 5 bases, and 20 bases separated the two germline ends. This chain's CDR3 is CASSSQTEPGGETQYF. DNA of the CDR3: TGTGCCAGCAGCTCCCAGACAGAGCCAGGGGGGGAGACCCAGTACTTC.

The CDR3 region is CASSYGGGITEAFF. CDR3 DNA sequence: TGTGCCAGCAGTTACGGGGGAGGAATCACTGAAGCTTTCTTT. V gene TRBV6-5 combines with J gene TRBJ1-1, with a weak D call TRBD1 (5 bases). The V and J ends lost 2 bases and 4 bases respectively, with 11 bases between them. The germline CDR1 and CDR2 sequences are MNHEY and SVGAGI. The CDR3 has 14 amino acids.

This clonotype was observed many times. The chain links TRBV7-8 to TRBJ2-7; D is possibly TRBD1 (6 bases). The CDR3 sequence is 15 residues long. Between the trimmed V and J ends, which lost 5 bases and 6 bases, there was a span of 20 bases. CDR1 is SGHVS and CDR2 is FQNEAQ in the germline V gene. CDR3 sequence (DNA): TGTGCCAGCAGCCCCCTTAGGGACATTTCGCTCGAGCAGTACTTC. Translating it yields CASSPLRDISLEQYF.

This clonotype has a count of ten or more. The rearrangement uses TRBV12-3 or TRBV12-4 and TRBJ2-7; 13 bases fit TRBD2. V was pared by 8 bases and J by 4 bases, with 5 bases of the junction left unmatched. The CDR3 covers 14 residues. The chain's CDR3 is CASRTSGSLYEQYF. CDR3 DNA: TGTGCCAGCCGGACTAGCGGGAGTCTGTACGAGCAGTACTTC.

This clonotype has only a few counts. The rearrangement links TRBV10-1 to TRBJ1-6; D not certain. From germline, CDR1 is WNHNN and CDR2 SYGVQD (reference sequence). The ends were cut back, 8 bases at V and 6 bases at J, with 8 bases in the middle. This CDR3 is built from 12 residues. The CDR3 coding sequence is TGCGCCAGCGGTACAGCTAATTCACCCCTCCACTTT. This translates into CASGTANSPLHF.

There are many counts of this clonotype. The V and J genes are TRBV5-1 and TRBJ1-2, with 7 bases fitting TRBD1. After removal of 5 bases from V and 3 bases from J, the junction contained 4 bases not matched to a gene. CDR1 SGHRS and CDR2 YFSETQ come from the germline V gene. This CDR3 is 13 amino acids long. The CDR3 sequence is CASRSRGDYGYTF. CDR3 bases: TGCGCCAGCAGATCCAGGGGGGACTATGGCTACACCTTC.

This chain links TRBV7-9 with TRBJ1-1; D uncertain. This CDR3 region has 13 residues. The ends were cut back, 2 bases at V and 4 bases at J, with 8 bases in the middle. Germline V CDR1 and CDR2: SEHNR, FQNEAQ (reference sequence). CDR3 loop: CASSLFGFTEAFF. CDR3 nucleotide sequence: TGTGCCAGCAGCTTATTCGGTTTCACTGAAGCTTTCTTT.

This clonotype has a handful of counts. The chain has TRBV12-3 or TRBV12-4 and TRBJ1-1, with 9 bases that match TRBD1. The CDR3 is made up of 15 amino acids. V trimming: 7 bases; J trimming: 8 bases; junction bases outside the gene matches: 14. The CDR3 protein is CASTIQTGGNEEAFF. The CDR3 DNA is TGTGCCAGCACCATCCAAACAGGGGGCAACGAGGAAGCTTTCTTT.

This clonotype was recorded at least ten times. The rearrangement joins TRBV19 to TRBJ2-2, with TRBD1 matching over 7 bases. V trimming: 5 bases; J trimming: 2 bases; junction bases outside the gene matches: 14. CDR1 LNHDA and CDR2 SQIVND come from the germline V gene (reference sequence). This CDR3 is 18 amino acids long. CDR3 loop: CASSSKRTGPSNTGELFF. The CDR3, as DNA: TGTGCCAGTAGTTCTAAGAGGACAGGACCCTCCAACACCGGGGAGCTGTTTTTT.

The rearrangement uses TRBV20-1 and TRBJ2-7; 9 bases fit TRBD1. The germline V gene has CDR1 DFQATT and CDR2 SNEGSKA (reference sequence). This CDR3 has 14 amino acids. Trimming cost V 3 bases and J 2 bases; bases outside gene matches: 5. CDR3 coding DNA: TGCAGTGCTAGCTGGGACAGGGAACCCTACGAGCAGTACTTC. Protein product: CSASWDREPYEQYF.

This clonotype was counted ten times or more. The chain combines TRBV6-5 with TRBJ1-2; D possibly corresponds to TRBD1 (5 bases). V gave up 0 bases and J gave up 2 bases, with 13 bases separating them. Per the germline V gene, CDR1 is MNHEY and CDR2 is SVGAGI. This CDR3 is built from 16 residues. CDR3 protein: CASSYSGGLGNYGYTF. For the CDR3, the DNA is TGTGCCAGCAGTTACTCCGGGGGACTTGGGAACTATGGCTACACCTTC.

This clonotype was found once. The CDR3 here is CASSEARTTF. In DNA form, the CDR3 reads TGTGCCAGCAGTGAAGCGCGGACCACCTTC. The chain has TRBV6-1 and TRBJ1-2; D is unclear. The ends were cut back, 0 bases at V and 13 bases at J, with 6 bases in the middle. This CDR3 is 10 amino acids long. Germline V gives CDR1 MNHNS, CDR2 SASEGT.

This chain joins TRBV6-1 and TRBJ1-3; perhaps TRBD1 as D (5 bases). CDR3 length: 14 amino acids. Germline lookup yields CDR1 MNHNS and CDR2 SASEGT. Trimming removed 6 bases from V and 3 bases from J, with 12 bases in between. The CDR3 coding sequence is TGTGCCAGCAGGCCGGACACAGGTGGAAACACCATATATTTT. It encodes CASRPDTGGNTIYF.

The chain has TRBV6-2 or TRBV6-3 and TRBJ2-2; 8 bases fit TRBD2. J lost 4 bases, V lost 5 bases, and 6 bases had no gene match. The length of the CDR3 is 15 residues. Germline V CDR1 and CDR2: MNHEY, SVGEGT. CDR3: CASSQGTRSTGELFF. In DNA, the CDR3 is TGTGCCAGCAGTCAAGGGACTAGATCCACCGGGGAGCTGTTTTTT.

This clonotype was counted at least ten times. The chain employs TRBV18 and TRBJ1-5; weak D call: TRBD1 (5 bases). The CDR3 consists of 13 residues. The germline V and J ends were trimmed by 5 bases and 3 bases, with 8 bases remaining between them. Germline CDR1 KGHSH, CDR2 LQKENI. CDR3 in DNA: TGTGCCAGCTCAAGGGGAGACAATCAGCCCCAGCATTTT. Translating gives CASSRGDNQPQHF.

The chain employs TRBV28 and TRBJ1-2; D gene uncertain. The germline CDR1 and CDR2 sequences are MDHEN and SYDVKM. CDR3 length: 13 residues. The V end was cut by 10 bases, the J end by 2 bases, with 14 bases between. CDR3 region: CATLADLNYGYTF. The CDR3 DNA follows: TGTGCCACCCTCGCAGATTTAAACTATGGCTACACCTTC.

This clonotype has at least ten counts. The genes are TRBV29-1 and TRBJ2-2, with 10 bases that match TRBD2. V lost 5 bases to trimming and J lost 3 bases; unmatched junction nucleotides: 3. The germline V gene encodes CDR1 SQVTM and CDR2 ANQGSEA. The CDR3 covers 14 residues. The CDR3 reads CSVYGLADTGELFF. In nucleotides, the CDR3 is TGCAGCGTTTATGGACTAGCGGACACCGGGGAGCTGTTTTTT.

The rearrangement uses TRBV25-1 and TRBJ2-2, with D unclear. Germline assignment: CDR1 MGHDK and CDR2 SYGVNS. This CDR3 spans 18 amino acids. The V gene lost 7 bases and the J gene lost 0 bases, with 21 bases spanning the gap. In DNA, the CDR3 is TGTGCCAGCACCCAGCCCTCACCGGGCCCTCCGAACACCGGGGAGCTGTTTTTT. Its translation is CASTQPSPGPPNTGELFF.

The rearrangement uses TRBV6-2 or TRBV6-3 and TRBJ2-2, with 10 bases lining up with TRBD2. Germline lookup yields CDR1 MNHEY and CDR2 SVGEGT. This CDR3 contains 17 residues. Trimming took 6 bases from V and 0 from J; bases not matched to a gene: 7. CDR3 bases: TGTGCCAGCAGAAAGGGACTAGCGCCCGCGAACACCGGGGAGCTGTTTTTT. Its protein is CASRKGLAPANTGELFF.

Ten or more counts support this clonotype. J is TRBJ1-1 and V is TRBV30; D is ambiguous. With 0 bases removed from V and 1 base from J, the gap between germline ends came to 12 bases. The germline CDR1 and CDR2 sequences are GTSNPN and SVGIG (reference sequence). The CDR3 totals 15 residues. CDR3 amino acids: CAWSVFPEKNTEAFF. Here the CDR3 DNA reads TGTGCCTGGAGTGTATTTCCCGAGAAGAACACTGAAGCTTTCTTT.

The CDR3 sequence: CSARASIGNSPLHF. The DNA of the CDR3 is TGCAGTGCTAGAGCCTCCATTGGTAATTCACCCCTCCACTTT. The J gene is TRBJ1-6, the V gene TRBV20-1; D uncertain. Trimming removed 1 base at V and 6 bases at J, with 10 bases between. This CDR3 has 14 amino acids. Germline values: CDR1 DFQATT, CDR2 SNEGSKA (reference sequence).

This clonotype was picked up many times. The CDR3 sequence: CASSIRGADSKPQHF. The CDR3 DNA sequence: TGTGCCAGTAGTATACGCGGAGCTGATAGCAAGCCCCAGCATTTT. The chain recombines TRBV19 with TRBJ1-5, with unresolved D. The CDR3 has 15 amino acids. The germline V gene has CDR1 LNHDA and CDR2 SQIVND (reference sequence). Trimming shortened V by 2 bases and J by 8 bases, and 16 bases separated the two germline ends.

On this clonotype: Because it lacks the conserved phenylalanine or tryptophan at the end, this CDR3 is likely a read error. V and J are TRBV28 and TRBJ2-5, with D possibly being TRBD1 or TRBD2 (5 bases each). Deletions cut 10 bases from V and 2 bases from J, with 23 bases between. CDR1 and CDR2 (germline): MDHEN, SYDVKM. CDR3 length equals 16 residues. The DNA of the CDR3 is TGTGCCACAACTACCCGTTCCATGGGGGATCAAGAGACCCAGTACTCC. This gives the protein CATTTRSMGDQETQYS.

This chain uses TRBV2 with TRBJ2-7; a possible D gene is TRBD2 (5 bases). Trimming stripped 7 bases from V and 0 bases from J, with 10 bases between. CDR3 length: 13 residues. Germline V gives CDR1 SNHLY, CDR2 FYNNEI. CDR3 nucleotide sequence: TGTGCCAGCAATGACGGGAACTCCTACGAGCAGTACTTC. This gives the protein CASNDGNSYEQYF.

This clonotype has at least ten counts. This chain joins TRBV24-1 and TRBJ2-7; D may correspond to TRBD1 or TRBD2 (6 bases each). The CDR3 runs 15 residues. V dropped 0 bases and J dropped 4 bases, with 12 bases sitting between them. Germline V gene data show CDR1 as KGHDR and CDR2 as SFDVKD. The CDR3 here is CATSDLKGGKYEQYF. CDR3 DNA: TGTGCCACCAGTGATTTGAAGGGGGGAAAATACGAGCAGTACTTC.

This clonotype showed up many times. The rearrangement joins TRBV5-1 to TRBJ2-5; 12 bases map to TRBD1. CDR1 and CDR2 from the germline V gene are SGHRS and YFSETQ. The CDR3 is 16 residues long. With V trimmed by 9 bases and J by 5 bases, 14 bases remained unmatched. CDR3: CATLSGTGGQGETQYF. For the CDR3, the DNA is TGCGCCACATTATCCGGGACAGGGGGCCAAGGGGAGACCCAGTACTTC.